Below are 23 T cell receptor beta chains sequenced from a single sample in a study of OX40 agonist ivuxolimab in advanced cancers. The method was immunoSEQ multiplex PCR; TCRdb's version includes in-frame clones alone and lacks a portion of them. The profile covers approximately 70,000 clones, with 70% to 90% appearing a single time and around a sixth taken by the ten largest. Sequenced material: CD4+ or CD8+ T cells sorted from blood, taken in a trial of the OX40 agonist ivuxolimab. The receptors here all came from an adult with an advanced solid tumor such as melanoma, head and neck, liver or kidney cancer.

V is TRBV7-9 and J is TRBJ1-5; D perhaps matches TRBD1 (6 bases). Germline V gene data show CDR1 as SEHNR and CDR2 as FQNEAQ (reference sequence). The ends were cut back, 3 bases at V and 2 bases at J, with 11 bases in the middle. The CDR3 runs 15 residues. CDR3 bases: TGTGCCAGCAGCTTGGGGGCAGGTGGCAATCAGCCCCAGCATTTT. Translation: CASSLGAGGNQPQHF.

The V call is TRBV10-3, the J call TRBJ2-3, with D possibly matching TRBD1 (6 bases). V lost 3 bases and J 3 bases, leaving 16 bases between the germline ends. The germline CDR1 and CDR2 sequences are ENHRY and SYGVKD. The CDR3 contains 16 residues. CDR3 DNA: TGTGCCATCAGTGAAAGGGCTCGGCAGGGGACAGATACGCAGTATTTT. It is translated as CAISERARQGTDTQYF.

This clone was detected a few times. The chain carries TRBV5-6 and TRBJ1-1; D is perhaps TRBD1 (6 bases). There are 13 residues in the CDR3. Germline V gene sequence: CDR1 SGHDT, CDR2 YYEEEE. Between the trimmed V and J ends, which lost 2 bases and 4 bases, there was a span of 9 bases. The CDR3: CASSFGGPTEAFF. CDR3 nucleotide sequence: TGTGCCAGCAGCTTTGGGGGCCCCACTGAAGCTTTCTTT.

The rearrangement links TRBV4-1 to TRBJ2-3; a weak D match, TRBD1 (7 bases). The V end lost 0 bases, the J end lost 2 bases, and 18 bases lay between the germline ends. The CDR3 length is 18 residues. Germline CDR1 reads MGHRA; CDR2 reads YSYEKL. CDR3 loop: CASSQDLYGGTATDTQYF. CDR3 coding DNA: TGCGCCAGCAGCCAAGATCTGTATGGCGGGACAGCCACAGATACGCAGTATTTT.

The table lists this clone with a count of one. The V gene is TRBV5-1, the J gene TRBJ2-7; tentatively, D is TRBD1 or TRBD2 (5 bases each). The CDR3 has 15 residues. From germline, CDR1 is SGHRS and CDR2 YFSETQ. V lost 0 bases, J lost 5 bases, and 15 bases lay in between. In nucleotides, the CDR3 is TGCGCCAGCAGCTTGGCCGGGACCCCCAGGCACGAGCAGTACTTC. This sequence encodes CASSLAGTPRHEQYF.

V gene TRBV6-4 combines with J gene TRBJ2-2; D unresolved. Germline V gene sequence: CDR1 MRHNA, CDR2 SNTAGT. The CDR3 runs 14 residues. Trimming left V 3 bases short and J 0 bases short, with 5 bases between. CDR3 in DNA: TGTGCCAGCAGTGAGGTCGCGAACACCGGGGAGCTGTTTTTT. Translation: CASSEVANTGELFF.

V usage is TRBV6-1 and J usage is TRBJ2-4, with D perhaps being TRBD1 or TRBD2 (5 bases each). The CDR3 has 16 amino acids. From germline, CDR1 is MNHNS and CDR2 SASEGT. Trimming shortened V by 1 base and J by 4 bases, and 14 bases separated the two germline ends. CDR3 nucleotide sequence: TGTGCCAGCAGTGAAGTTGTGAGGGGCCCGAAAAACATTCAGTACTTC. Its translation is CASSEVVRGPKNIQYF.

This clone was detected a few times. The chain has TRBV28 and TRBJ1-5, with a possible D match to TRBD1 (6 bases). This CDR3 has 14 amino acids. V was trimmed by 7 bases and J by 4 bases, leaving 14 bases between them. CDR1 and CDR2 (germline): MDHEN, SYDVKM. CDR3 loop: CASKRQVFNQPQHF. CDR3 sequence (DNA): TGTGCCAGCAAGAGACAGGTTTTTAATCAGCCCCAGCATTTT.

The rearrangement links TRBV7-9 to TRBJ1-1, with 11 bases identical to TRBD1. The CDR3 is made up of 16 amino acids. Germline V lookup: CDR1 SEHNR, CDR2 FQNEAQ (reference sequence). The V and J ends lost 6 bases and 3 bases, in that order; junction bases with no gene match: 9. The CDR3 DNA sequence: TGTGCCAGCAGGTTGGGGACAGGGGGTTTGGACACTGAAGCTTTCTTT. Its protein is CASRLGTGGLDTEAFF.

The chain is built from TRBV29-1 and TRBJ2-7; 7 bases map to TRBD2. There are 13 residues in the CDR3. CDR1 SQVTM and CDR2 ANQGSEA come from the germline V gene. V trimming: 4 bases; J trimming: 1 base; junction bases outside the gene matches: 4. The CDR3 here is CSVGPSGSYEQYF. The CDR3 DNA sequence: TGCAGCGTTGGTCCTAGCGGATCCTACGAGCAGTACTTC.

V and J are TRBV19 and TRBJ1-1, with TRBD1 as a possible D gene (5 bases). CDR1 and CDR2 (germline): LNHDA, SQIVND (reference sequence). V shed 4 bases and J shed 4 bases, with 10 bases lying between them. The CDR3 length is 13 residues. The CDR3 protein is CASSTQGGTEAFF. The DNA for the CDR3 is TGTGCCAGTAGTACGCAGGGCGGCACTGAAGCTTTCTTT.

The chain carries TRBV11-3 and TRBJ1-1; 7 bases align to TRBD1. The CDR3 is 14 residues long. Germline V CDR1 and CDR2: SGHNT, YENEEA. J gave up 7 bases and V 2 bases, and 7 bases lay outside the gene matches. CDR3 region: CASSLTGERGEAFF. Written as DNA, the CDR3 is TGTGCCAGCAGCTTAACAGGGGAACGGGGTGAAGCTTTCTTT.

This clone was counted a few times. The V gene is TRBV7-2, the J gene TRBJ2-4; weak D call: TRBD1 (5 bases). V gave up 1 base and J gave up 9 bases, with 22 bases separating them. CDR3 length: 17 residues. Germline V CDR1 and CDR2: SGHTA, FQGNSA. The CDR3 region has the DNA TGTGCCAGCAGCTTAGAGGGTGCAGGGTGGGGTGGTGCCATTCAGTACTTC. Translating it yields CASSLEGAGWGGAIQYF.

Worth noting for this clone: Other DNA sequences of this sample code for an identical CDR3. This chain connects TRBV5-4 to TRBJ2-2; no clear D gene. The CDR3 has 12 residues. From germline, CDR1 is SGHNT and CDR2 YYREEE (reference sequence). V was pared by 0 bases and J by 7 bases, with 4 bases between. The CDR3 bases are TGTGCCAGCAGCTTGGCCGTCGGGGAGCTGTTTTTT. Amino acid sequence: CASSLAVGELFF.

The chain links TRBV7-6 to TRBJ2-3, with TRBD2 identical over 10 bases. Germline assignment: CDR1 SGHVS and CDR2 FNYEAQ. The CDR3 loop spans 16 amino acids. Germline trimming cut 1 base from V and 2 bases from J; bases unmatched to any gene: 3. The DNA for the CDR3 is TGTGCCAGCAGCTTAGAAGCGGGAGGGTTCACAGATACGCAGTATTTT. It codes for CASSLEAGGFTDTQYF. Combining the CDR3 with reference TRBV7-6 and TRBJ2-3 gives the whole variable domain GAGVSQSPRYKVTKRGQDVALRCDPISGHVSLYWYRQALGQGPEFLTYFNYEAQQDKSGLPNDRFSAERPEGSISTLTIQRTEQRDSAMYRCASSLEAGGFTDTQYFGPGTRLTVL.

This clone was detected only once. This chain joins TRBV6-5 and TRBJ2-3; D remains ambiguous. Germline V lookup: CDR1 MNHEY, CDR2 SVGAGI. The CDR3 has 14 residues. V shed 2 bases and J shed 5 bases, with 11 bases lying between them. CDR3 amino acids: CASSYGDFQDTQYF. CDR3 DNA: TGTGCCAGCAGTTACGGAGACTTTCAAGATACGCAGTATTTT.

The rearrangement uses TRBV28 and TRBJ2-7; D unresolved. Trimming removed 2 bases from V and 2 bases from J, with 10 bases in between. The V gene's germline CDR1 is MDHEN and CDR2 SYDVKM. The CDR3 covers 14 residues. The CDR3 loop reads CASSLPRTPYEQYF. The CDR3 nucleotides are TGTGCCAGCAGTTTACCCAGGACCCCCTACGAGCAGTACTTC.

The rearrangement links TRBV4-1 to TRBJ1-5; 9 positions agree with TRBD1. The CDR3 extends over 16 amino acids. Germline V lookup: CDR1 MGHRA, CDR2 YSYEKL. Losses at the gene ends were 4 bases for V and 0 bases for J; bases not matched to a gene: 4. The CDR3 DNA follows: TGCGCCAGCAGCCCTGACAGGGGGTCTAGCAATCAGCCCCAGCATTTT. Translation gives CASSPDRGSSNQPQHF.

This rearrangement joins TRBV6-1 to TRBJ1-2; 7 bases fit TRBD1. The CDR3 is 14 amino acids. The J segment lost 4 bases and the V segment lost 6 bases, leaving 8 bases of the junction unmatched. CDR1 and CDR2 from the germline V gene are MNHNS and SASEGT. The CDR3 region is CASRIQGVGYGYTF. For the CDR3, the DNA is TGTGCCAGCAGGATTCAGGGGGTTGGCTATGGCTACACCTTC.

CDR3 sequence (DNA): TGCGCCAGCAGCACTGGAGTAGCGGGAGGGTTTCGCGATGAGCAGTTCTTC. As protein: CASSTGVAGGFRDEQFF. This chain uses TRBV5-1 with TRBJ2-1, with TRBD2 identical over 11 bases. Germline V gene data show CDR1 as SGHRS and CDR2 as YFSETQ. This CDR3 comprises 17 residues. Trimming took 4 bases from V and 8 from J; bases not matched to a gene: 14.

CDR3 residues: CASSSKLNPGSSYNEQFF. CDR3 bases: TGTGCCAGTAGTAGTAAACTTAACCCCGGGAGCTCCTACAATGAGCAGTTCTTC. J is TRBJ2-1 and V is TRBV19, with D possibly matching TRBD2 (6 bases). The CDR3 totals 18 residues. The V gene lost 4 bases and the J gene lost 0 bases, with 19 bases spanning the gap. Germline V lookup: CDR1 LNHDA, CDR2 SQIVND (reference sequence).

V gene TRBV11-3 combines with J gene TRBJ1-2; weak D call: TRBD1 (5 bases). This CDR3 is built from 12 residues. Per the germline V gene, CDR1 is SGHNT and CDR2 is YENEEA. The ends were cut back, 4 bases at V and 8 bases at J, with 11 bases in the middle. CDR3 DNA sequence: TGTGCCAGCAGCTGCAGGGAATGGGGCTACACCTTC. Protein sequence: CASSCREWGYTF. Supplemented by reference TRBV11-3 and TRBJ1-2, the full variable domain reads EAGVVQSPRYKIIEKKQPVAFWCNPISGHNTLYWYLQNLGQGPELLIRYENEEAVDDSQLPKDRFSAERLKGVDSTLKIQPAELGDSAVYLCASSCREWGYTFGSGTRLTVV.

The chain carries TRBV19 and TRBJ2-7; maybe TRBD2 (6 bases). The CDR3 is made up of 14 amino acids. The germline V and J ends were trimmed by 4 bases and 6 bases, with 16 bases remaining between them. Per germline, CDR1 LNHDA and CDR2 SQIVND (reference sequence). The CDR3 sequence is CASSTSMGGFEQYF. CDR3 bases: TGTGCCAGTAGTACCTCGATGGGGGGATTCGAGCAGTACTTC.